The present entry profiles one TCR beta chain with its context. Antigen unknown. TCRdb's table, derived via immunoSEQ multiplex PCR, lists solely in-frame clones and lacks some. The table has roughly 79,000 clones, 85% to 95% seen once; the top ten hold 9.5% to 12%. The data were taken from a study of OX40 agonist ivuxolimab in advanced cancers. Study summary: Partial responses were achieved by three patients: one hepatocellular carcinoma, two cutaneous melanoma.

CDR1 and CDR2 from the germline V gene are LNHDA and SQIVND (reference sequence). There are 17 residues in the CDR3. The V gene lost 4 bases and the J gene lost 0 bases, with 18 bases spanning the gap. Findings and caveats of the study: Not determined was the antigen specificity of the expanded peripheral T cells.

This sequence originates from an adult with an advanced solid tumor such as melanoma, head and neck, liver or kidney cancer. This sample comprised CD4+ or CD8+ T cells sorted from blood, obtained in a trial of the OX40 agonist ivuxolimab. The chain couples TRBV19 to TRBJ1-1, with D maybe TRBD1 (5 bases). The CDR3 nucleotides are TGTGCCAGTAGTACCGCGGGGGAAGGGACCATGAACACTGAAGCTTTCTTT. This translates into CASSTAGEGTMNTEAFF.